The rows below give T cell receptor beta chains drawn from one sample of a study of T cells in Graves' hyperthyroidism and ophthalmopathy. Via MiXCR, TCRdb re-called the multiplex PCR reads, giving one row per CDR3 protein. The sample lists under 750,000 distinct CDR3 sequences, about 19% occurring once. Sequenced sample: blood. These receptors were taken from a woman in her forties or fifties with Graves' hyperthyroidism that later progressed to Graves' ophthalmopathy. Both conserved end residues are part of each CDR3. A D gene is named only where the DNA matches it firmly. Some rows have no size entry. The others give once, few or many, or a class for an expanded clone.

>13|.|TRBV20-1|TRBJ1-5|many
TGCAGTGCCCGGGCCCTACTCAATCAGCCCCAGCATTTT
CSARALLNQPQHF
>15|.|TRBV4-1|TRBJ1-6|.
TGCGCCAGCAGCCAGTGGGACACCGCTATAATTCCCCTCCACTTT
CASSQWDTAIIPLHF
>14|.|TRBV3-1|TRBJ2-5|many
TGTGCCAGCAGCCAAGTTCGGGGGAAAGAGACCCAGTACTTC
CASSQVRGKETQYF
>14|.|TRBV7-9|TRBJ1-4|few
TGTGCCAGCAGCTTAGGGGGAGCGGGTGAAAAACTGTTTTTT
CASSLGGAGEKLFF
>14|.|TRBV11-2|TRBJ1-2|few
TGTGCCAGCAGCTTAGTGGTTCAGGGGAAGGGCTACACCTTC
CASSLVVQGKGYTF
>15|.|TRBV9|TRBJ1-5|once
TGTGCCAGCAGCGTAGGTGGGCAGGGATATCAGCCCCAGCATTTT
CASSVGGQGYQPQHF
>17|.|TRBV6-1|TRBJ1-2|few
TGTGCCAGCAGTGGATACAGGGATCGGACTACTAACTATGGCTACACCTTC
CASSGYRDRTTNYGYTF
>11|.|TRBV29-1|TRBJ1-1|many
TGCAGCGTTCACCTGAACACTGAAGCTTTCTTT
CSVHLNTEAFF
>15|.|TRBV19|TRBJ1-5|few
TGTGCCAGTAGTATTTCAGGGAATAGCAATCAGCCCCAGCATTTT
CASSISGNSNQPQHF
>13|TRBD2|TRBV12-3/TRBV12-4|TRBJ2-1|few
TGTGCCACCGTGACTAGCCTCCACAATGAGCAGTTCTTC
CATVTSLHNEQFF
>14|.|TRBV20-1|TRBJ1-5|few
TGCAGTGCCACCAGGAGTGCGAGCAATCAGCCCCAGCATTTT
CSATRSASNQPQHF
>15|TRBD1|TRBV7-2|TRBJ2-7|few
TGTGCCAGCAGCTATTTCGGGACAGGGCCCTACGAGCAGTACTTC
CASSYFGTGPYEQYF
>13|.|TRBV20-1|TRBJ2-7|many
TGCAGTGCCAAGCCACTAGCAACCTACGAGCAGTACTTC
CSAKPLATYEQYF
>16|TRBD1|TRBV5-1|TRBJ1-4|.
TGCGCCAGCAGAATAGACGAGGGACAGGGATATGAAAAACTGTTTTTT
CASRIDEGQGYEKLFF
>14|.|TRBV3-1|TRBJ1-4|many
TGTGCCAGCAGCCGACAGCCTACTAATGAAAAACTGTTTTTT
CASSRQPTNEKLFF